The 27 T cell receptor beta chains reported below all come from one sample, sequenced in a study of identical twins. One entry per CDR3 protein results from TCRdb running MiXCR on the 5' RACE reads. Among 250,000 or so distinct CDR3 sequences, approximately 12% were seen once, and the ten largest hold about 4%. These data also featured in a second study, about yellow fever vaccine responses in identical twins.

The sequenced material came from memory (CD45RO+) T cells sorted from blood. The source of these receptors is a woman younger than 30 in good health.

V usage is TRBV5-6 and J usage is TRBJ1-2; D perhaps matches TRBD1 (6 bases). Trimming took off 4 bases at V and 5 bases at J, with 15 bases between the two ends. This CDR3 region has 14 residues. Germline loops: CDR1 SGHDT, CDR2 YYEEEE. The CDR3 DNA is TGTGCCAGCAGCCCGGACAGAAAACTTTATGGCTACACCTTC. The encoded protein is CASSPDRKLYGYTF.

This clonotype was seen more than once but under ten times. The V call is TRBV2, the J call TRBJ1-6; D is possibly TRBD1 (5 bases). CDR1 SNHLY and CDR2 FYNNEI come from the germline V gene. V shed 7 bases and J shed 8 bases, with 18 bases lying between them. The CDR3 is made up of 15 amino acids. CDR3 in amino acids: CASKPFDSPDSPLHF. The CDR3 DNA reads TGTGCCAGCAAACCTTTTGACAGCCCTGATTCACCCCTCCACTTT.

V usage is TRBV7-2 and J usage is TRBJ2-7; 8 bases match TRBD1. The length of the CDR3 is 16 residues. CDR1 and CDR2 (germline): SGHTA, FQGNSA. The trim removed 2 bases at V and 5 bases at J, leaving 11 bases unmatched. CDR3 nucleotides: TGTGCCAGCAGCTTAAGCGCGGCGCAGGGGGCCAACGAGCAGTACTTC. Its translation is CASSLSAAQGANEQYF.

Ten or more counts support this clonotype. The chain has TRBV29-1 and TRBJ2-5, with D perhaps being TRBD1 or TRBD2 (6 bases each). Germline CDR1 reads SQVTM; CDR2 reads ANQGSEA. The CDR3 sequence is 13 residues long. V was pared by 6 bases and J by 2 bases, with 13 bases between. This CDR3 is CSVQRGVQETQYF. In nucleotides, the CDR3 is TGCAGCGTCCAGAGGGGGGTACAAGAGACCCAGTACTTC.

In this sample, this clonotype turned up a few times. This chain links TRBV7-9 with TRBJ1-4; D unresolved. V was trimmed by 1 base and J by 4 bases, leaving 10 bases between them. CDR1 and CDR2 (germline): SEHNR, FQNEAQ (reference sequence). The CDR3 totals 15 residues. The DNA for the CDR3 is TGTGCCAGCAGCTTAGAGGAGACCCTTAATGAAAAACTGTTTTTT. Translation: CASSLEETLNEKLFF.

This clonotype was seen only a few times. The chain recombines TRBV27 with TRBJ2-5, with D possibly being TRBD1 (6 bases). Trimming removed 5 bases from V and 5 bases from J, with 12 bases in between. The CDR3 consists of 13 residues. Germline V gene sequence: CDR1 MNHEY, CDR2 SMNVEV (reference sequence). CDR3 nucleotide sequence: TGTGCCAGCAGTCCCTACAGGGCCGAGACCCAGTACTTC. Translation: CASSPYRAETQYF.

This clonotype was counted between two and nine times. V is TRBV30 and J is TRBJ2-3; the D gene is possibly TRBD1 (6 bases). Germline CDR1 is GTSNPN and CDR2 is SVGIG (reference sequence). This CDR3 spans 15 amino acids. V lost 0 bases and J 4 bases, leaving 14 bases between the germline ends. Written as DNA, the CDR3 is TGTGCCTGGAGTGTACAGGGAACACGGGCAGATACGCAGTATTTT. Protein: CAWSVQGTRADTQYF.

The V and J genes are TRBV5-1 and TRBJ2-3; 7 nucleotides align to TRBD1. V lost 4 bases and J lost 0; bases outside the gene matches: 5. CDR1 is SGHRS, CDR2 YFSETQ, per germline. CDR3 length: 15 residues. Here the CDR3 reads CASSPGQASTDTQYF. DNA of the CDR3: TGCGCCAGCAGCCCCGGACAGGCCAGCACAGATACGCAGTATTTT.

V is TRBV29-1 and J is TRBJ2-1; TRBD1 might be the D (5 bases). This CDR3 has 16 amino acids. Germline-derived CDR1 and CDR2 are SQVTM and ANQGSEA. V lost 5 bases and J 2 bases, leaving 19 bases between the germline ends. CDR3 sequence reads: CSVKGRAGITYNEQFF. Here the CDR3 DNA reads TGCAGCGTTAAGGGTAGGGCAGGGATCACCTACAATGAGCAGTTCTTC.

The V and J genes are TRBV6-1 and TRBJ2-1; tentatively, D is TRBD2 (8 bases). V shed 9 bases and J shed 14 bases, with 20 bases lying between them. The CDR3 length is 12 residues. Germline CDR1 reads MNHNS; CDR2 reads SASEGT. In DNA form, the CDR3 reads TGTGCCAGTGGACAGGCACGAGCGGGGGAGTTCTTC. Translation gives CASGQARAGEFF.

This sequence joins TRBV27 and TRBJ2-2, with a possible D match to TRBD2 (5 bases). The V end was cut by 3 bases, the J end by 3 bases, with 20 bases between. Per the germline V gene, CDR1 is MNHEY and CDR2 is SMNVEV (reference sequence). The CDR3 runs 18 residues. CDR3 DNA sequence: TGTGCCAGCAGTTTGAGGTCGAGTGGGAGTGGGGACACCGGGGAGCTGTTTTTT. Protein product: CASSLRSSGSGDTGELFF.

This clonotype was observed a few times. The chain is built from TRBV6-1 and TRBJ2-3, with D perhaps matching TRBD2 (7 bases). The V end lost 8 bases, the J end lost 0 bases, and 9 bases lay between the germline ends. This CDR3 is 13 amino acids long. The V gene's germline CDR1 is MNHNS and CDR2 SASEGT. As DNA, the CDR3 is TGTGCCAGCGGGGGGGCTAGCACAGATACGCAGTATTTT. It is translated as CASGGASTDTQYF.

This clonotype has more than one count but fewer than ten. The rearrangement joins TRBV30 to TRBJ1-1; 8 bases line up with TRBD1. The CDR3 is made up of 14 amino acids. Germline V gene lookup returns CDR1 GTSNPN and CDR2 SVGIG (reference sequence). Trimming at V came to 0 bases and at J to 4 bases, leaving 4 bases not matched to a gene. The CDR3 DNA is TGTGCCTGGAGTGTTCAGGGGGCTCGCACTGAAGCTTTCTTT. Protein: CAWSVQGARTEAFF. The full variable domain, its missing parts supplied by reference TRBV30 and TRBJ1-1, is SQTIHQWPATLVQPVGSPLSLECTVEGTSNPNLYWYRQAAGRGLQLLFYSVGIGQISSEVPQNLSASRPQDRQFILSSKKLLLSDSGFYLCAWSVQGARTEAFFGQGTRLTVV.

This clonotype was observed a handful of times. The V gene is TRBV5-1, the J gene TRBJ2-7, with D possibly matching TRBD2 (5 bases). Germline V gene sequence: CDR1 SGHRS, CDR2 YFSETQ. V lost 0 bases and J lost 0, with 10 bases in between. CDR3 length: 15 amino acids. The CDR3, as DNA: TGCGCCAGCAGCTTGGTTCTAGCTGCCTCCTACGAGCAGTACTTC. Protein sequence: CASSLVLAASYEQYF.

The CDR3 spells CASSIAAGTEAFF. CDR3 nucleotide sequence: TGTGCCAGCAGCATAGCGGCCGGGACTGAAGCTTTCTTT. This sequence joins TRBV5-5 and TRBJ1-1; D uncertain. V shed 4 bases and J shed 5 bases, with 12 bases lying between them. CDR3 length equals 13 residues. Germline values: CDR1 SGHKS, CDR2 YYEKEE (reference sequence).

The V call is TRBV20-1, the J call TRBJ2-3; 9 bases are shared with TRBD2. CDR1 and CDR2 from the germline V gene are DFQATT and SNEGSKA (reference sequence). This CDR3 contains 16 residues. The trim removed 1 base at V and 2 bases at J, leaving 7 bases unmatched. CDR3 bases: TGCAGTGCTAGAGCTATTAGCGGGAGTAACACAGATACGCAGTATTTT. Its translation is CSARAISGSNTDTQYF.

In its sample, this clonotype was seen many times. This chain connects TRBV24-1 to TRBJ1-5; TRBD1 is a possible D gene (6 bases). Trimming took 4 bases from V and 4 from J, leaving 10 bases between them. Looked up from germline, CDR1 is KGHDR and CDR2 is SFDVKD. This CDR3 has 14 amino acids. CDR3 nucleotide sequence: TGTGCCACCAGTGACAAGGGGGGAAATCAGCCCCAGCATTTT. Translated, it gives CATSDKGGNQPQHF.

The CDR3 coding sequence is TGCAGTGCCGCTAGCGGGCCTTCCTACAATGAGCAGTTCTTC. This gives the protein CSAASGPSYNEQFF. This chain uses TRBV20-1 with TRBJ2-1; the match to TRBD2 covers 8 bases. V trimming: 6 bases; J trimming: 1 base; junction bases outside the gene matches: 5. Germline-derived CDR1 and CDR2 are DFQATT and SNEGSKA (reference sequence). The CDR3 length is 14 residues.

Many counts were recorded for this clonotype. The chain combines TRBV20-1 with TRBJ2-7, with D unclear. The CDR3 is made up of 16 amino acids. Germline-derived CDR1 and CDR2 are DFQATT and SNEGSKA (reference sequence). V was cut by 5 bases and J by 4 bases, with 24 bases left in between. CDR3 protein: CSAPLPLSIQGYEQYF. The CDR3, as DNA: TGCAGTGCTCCACTCCCCCTTTCTATACAAGGATACGAGCAGTACTTC.

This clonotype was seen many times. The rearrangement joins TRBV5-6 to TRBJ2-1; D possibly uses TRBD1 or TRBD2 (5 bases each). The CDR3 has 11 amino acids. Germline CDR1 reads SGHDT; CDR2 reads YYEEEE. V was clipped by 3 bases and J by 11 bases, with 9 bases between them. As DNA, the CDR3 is TGTGCCAGCAGCTACGGGACCCAGCAGTTCTTC. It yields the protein CASSYGTQQFF.

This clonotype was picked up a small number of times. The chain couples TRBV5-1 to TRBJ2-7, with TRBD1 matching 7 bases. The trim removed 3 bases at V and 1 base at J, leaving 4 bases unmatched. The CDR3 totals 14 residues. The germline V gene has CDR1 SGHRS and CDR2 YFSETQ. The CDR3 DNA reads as TGCGCCAGCAGCTCTTCGGGACAGTCCTACGAGCAGTACTTC. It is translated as CASSSSGQSYEQYF.

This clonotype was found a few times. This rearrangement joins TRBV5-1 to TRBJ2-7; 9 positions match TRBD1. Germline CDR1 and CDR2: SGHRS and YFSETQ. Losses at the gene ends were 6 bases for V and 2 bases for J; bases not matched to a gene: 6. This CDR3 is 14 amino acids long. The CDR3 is CASKGGTGPYEQYF. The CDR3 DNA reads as TGCGCCAGCAAAGGTGGGACAGGGCCCTACGAGCAGTACTTC.

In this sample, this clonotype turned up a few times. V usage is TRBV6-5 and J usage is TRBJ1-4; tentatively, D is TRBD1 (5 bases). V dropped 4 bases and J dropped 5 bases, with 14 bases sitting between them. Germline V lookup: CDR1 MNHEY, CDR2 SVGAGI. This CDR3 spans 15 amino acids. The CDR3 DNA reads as TGTGCCAGCAGTTCGGGACTGCTACAAAATGAAAAACTGTTTTTT. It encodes CASSSGLLQNEKLFF.

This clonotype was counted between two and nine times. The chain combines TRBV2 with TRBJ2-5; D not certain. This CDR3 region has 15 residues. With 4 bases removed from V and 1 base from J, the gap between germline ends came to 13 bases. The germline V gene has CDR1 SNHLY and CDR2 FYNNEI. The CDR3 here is CASSAHASIQETQYF. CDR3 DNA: TGTGCCAGCAGTGCCCATGCTTCGATCCAAGAGACCCAGTACTTC.

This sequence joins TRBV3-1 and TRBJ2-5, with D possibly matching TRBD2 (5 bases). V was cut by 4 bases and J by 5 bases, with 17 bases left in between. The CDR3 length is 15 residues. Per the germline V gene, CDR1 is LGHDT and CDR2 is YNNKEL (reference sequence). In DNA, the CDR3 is TGTGCCAGCAGCCCCCCCGTCGCGGGTGTGGAGACCCAGTACTTC. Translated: CASSPPVAGVETQYF.

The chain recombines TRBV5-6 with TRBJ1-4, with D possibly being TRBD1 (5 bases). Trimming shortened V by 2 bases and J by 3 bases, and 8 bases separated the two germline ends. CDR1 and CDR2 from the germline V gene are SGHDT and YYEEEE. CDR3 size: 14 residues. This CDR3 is CASSLGDPNEKLFF. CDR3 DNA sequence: TGTGCCAGCAGCTTAGGGGATCCTAATGAAAAACTGTTTTTT.

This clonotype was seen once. The CDR3 reads CASSPSKPNGEQYF. The CDR3 coding sequence is TGTGCCAGCTCACCATCTAAACCAAACGGGGAGCAGTACTTC. The rearrangement links TRBV18 to TRBJ2-7, with D hard to call. The CDR3 extends over 14 amino acids. The V gene's germline CDR1 is KGHSH and CDR2 LQKENI. The V and J ends lost 2 bases and 7 bases respectively, with 15 bases between them.